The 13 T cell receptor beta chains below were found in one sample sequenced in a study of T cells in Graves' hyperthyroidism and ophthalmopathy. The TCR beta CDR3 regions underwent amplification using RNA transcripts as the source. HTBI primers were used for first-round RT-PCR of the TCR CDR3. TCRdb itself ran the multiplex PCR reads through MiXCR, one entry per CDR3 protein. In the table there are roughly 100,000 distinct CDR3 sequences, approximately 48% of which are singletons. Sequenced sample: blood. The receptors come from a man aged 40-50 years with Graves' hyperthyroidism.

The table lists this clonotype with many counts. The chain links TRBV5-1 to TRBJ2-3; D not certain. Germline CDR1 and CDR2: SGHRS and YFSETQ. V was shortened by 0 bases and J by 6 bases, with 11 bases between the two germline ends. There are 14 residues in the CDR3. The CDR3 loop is CASSLGVARDTQYF. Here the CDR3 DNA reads TGCGCCAGCAGCTTGGGGGTCGCGCGGGATACGCAGTATTTT.

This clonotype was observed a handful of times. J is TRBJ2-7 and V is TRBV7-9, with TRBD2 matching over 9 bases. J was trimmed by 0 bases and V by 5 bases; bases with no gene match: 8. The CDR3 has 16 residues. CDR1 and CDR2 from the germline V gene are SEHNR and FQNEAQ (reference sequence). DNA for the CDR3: TGTGCCAGCAGCACTACTAGCGGGTGGAACTCCTACGAGCAGTACTTC. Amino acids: CASSTTSGWNSYEQYF.

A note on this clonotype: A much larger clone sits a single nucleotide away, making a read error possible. This CDR3 reads CAGSLEGGPPYEQYF. The CDR3, as DNA: TGTGCCGGCAGCTTAGAGGGTGGGCCCCCCTACGAGCAGTACTTC. This rearrangement joins TRBV7-2 to TRBJ2-7; D may be TRBD2 (5 bases). Germline values: CDR1 SGHTA, CDR2 FQGNSA. There are 15 residues in the CDR3.

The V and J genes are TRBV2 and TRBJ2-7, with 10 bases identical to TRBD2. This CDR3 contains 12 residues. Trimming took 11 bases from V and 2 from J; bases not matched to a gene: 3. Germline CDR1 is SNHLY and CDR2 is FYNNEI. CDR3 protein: CAGTSVTYEQYF. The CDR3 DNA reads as TGTGCCGGGACTAGCGTTACCTACGAGCAGTACTTC.

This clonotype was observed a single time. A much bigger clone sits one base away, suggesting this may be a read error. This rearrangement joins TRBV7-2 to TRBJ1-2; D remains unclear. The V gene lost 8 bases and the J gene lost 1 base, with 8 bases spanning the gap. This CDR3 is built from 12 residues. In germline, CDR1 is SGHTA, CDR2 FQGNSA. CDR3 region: CASGLNNYGYTF. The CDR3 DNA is TGTGCCAGCGGACTCAATAACTATGGCTACACCTTC.

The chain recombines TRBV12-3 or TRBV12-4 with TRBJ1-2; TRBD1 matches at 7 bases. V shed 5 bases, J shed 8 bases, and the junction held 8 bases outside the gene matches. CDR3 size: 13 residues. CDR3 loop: CASSLTGNRGYTF. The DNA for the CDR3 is TGTGCCAGCAGTCTGACAGGGAATAGAGGCTACACCTTC.

The CDR3 here is CAFGGVGLMTYEQYF. In DNA form, the CDR3 reads TGTGCCTTCGGAGGGGTGGGGCTGATGACCTACGAGCAGTACTTC. The V call is TRBV30, the J call TRBJ2-7, with D perhaps matching TRBD2 (6 bases). The CDR3 is made up of 15 amino acids. V gave up 7 bases and J gave up 2 bases, with 21 bases separating them. Germline CDR1 reads GTSNPN; CDR2 reads SVGIG (reference sequence). The complete variable domain, with remaining parts taken from reference TRBV30 and TRBJ2-7, reads SQTIHQWPATLVQPVGSPLSLECTVEGTSNPNLYWYRQAAGRGLQLLFYSVGIGQISSEVPQNLSASRPQDRQFILSSKKLLLSDSGFYLCAFGGVGLMTYEQYFGPGTRLTVT.

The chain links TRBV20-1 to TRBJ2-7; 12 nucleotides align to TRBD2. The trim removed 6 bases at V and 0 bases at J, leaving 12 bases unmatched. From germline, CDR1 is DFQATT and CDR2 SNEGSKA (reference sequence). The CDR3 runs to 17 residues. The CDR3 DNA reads TGCAGTGCAGCATCCGGGACTAGCGGGTGGAACTCCTACGAGCAGTACTTC. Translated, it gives CSAASGTSGWNSYEQYF.

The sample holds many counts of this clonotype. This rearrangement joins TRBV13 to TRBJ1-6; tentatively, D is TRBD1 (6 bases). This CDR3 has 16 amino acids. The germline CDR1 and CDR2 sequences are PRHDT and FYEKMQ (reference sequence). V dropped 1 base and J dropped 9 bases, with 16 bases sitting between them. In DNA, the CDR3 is TGTGCCAGCAGCTTAGCGGGGGGGCCGACGGGTTCACCCCTCCACTTT. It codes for CASSLAGGPTGSPLHF.

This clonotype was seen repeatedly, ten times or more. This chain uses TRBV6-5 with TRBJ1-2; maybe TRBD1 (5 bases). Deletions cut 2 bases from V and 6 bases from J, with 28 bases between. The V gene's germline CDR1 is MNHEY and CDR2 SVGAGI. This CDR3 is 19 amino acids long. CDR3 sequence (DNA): TGTGCCAGCAGTTACGTAAGTTTAAGGACAAGGCCCCTTGGCGATGGCTACACCTTC. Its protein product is CASSYVSLRTRPLGDGYTF.

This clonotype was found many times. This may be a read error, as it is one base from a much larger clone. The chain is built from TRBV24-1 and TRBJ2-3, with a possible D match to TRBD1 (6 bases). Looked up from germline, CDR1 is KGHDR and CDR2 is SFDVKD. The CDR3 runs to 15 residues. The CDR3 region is CATSDHTGIADAQYF. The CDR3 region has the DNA TGTGCCACCAGTGATCATACAGGGATCGCAGATGCGCAGTATTTT.

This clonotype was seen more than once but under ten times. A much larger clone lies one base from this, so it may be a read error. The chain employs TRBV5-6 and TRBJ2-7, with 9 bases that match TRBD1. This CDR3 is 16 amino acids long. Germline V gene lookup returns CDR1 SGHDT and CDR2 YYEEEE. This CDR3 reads CASSPRWTGESYKQYF. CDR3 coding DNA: TGTGCCAGCAGCCCGCGATGGACAGGGGAGTCCTACAAGCAGTACTTC.

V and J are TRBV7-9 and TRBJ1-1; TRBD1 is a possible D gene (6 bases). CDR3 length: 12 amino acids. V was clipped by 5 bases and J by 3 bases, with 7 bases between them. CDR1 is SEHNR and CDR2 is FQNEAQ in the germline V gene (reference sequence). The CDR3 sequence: CASSNRDTEAFF. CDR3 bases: TGTGCCAGCAGCAACAGGGACACTGAAGCTTTCTTT.